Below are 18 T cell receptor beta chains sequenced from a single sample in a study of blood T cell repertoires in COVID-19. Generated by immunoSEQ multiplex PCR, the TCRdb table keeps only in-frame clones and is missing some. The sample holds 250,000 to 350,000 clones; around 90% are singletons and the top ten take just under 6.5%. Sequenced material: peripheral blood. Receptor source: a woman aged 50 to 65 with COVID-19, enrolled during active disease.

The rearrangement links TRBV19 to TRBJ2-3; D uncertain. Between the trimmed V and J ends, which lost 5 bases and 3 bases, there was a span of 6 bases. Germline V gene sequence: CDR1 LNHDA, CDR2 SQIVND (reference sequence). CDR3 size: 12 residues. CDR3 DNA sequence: TGTGCCAGTAGTGCCAGAACAGATACGCAGTATTTT. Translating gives CASSARTDTQYF.

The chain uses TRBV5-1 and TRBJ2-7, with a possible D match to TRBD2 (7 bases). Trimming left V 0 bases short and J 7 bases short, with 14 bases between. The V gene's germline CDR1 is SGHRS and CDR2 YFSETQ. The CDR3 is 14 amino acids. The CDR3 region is CASSLVWGGGEQYF. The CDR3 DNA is TGCGCCAGCAGCTTGGTGTGGGGGGGCGGAGAGCAGTACTTC.

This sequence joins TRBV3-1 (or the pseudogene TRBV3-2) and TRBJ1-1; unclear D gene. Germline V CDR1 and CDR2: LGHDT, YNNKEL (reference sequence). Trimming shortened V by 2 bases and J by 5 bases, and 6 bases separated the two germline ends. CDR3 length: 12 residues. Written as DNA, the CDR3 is TGTGCCAGCAGCCAAACCCGGACTGAAGCTTTCTTT. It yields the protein CASSQTRTEAFF.

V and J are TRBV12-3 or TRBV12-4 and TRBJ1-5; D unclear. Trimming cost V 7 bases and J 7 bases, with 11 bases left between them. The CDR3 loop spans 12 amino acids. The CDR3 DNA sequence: TGTGCCAGCACATACGGCGGCCAGCCCCAGCATTTT. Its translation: CASTYGGQPQHF.

Here the CDR3 reads CASSLVPGKSYNEQFF. For the CDR3, the DNA is TGCGCCAGCAGCTTGGTTCCGGGTAAATCCTACAATGAGCAGTTCTTC. The chain has TRBV5-1 and TRBJ2-1; D gene uncertain. The V gene's germline CDR1 is SGHRS and CDR2 YFSETQ. This CDR3 has 16 residues. Trimming stripped 0 bases from V and 1 base from J, with 11 bases between.

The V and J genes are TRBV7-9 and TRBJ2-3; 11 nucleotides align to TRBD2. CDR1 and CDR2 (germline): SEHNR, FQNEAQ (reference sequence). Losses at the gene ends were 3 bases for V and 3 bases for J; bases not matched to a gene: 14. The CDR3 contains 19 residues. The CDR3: CASSLGLAEKGSYTDTQYF. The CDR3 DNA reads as TGTGCCAGCAGCTTGGGACTAGCGGAAAAGGGGTCCTATACAGATACGCAGTATTTT.

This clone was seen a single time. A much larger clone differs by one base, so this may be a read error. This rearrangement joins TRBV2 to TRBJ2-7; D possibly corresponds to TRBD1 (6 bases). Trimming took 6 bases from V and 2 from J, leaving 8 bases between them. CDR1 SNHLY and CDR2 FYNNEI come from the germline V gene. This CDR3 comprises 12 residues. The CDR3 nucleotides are TGTGCCAGCAGCCGGGACACCTACGAGCAGTACTTC. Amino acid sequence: CASSRDTYEQYF.

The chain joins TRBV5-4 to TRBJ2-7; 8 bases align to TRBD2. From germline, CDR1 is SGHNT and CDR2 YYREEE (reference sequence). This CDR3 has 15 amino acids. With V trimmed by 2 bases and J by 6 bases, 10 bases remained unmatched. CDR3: CASSFERERLREQYF. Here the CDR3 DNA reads TGTGCCAGCAGCTTCGAGCGGGAGAGGCTCCGCGAGCAGTACTTC. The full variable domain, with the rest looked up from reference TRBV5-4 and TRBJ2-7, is ETGVTQSPTHLIKTRGQQVTLRCSSQSGHNTVSWYQQALGQGPQFIFQYYREEENGRGNFPPRFSGLQFPNYSSELNVNALELDDSALYLCASSFERERLREQYFGPGTRLTVT.

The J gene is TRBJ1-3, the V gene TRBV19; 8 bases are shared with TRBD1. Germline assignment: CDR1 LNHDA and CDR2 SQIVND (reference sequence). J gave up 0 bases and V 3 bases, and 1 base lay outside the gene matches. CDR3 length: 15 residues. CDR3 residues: CASSIGTGSGNTIYF. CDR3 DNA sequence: TGTGCCAGTAGTATCGGGACAGGCTCTGGAAACACCATATATTTT.

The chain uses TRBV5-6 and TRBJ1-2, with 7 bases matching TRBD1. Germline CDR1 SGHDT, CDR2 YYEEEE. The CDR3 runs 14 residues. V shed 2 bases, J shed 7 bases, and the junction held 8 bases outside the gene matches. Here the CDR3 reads CASSFRQGPTGYTF. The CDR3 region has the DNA TGTGCCAGCAGCTTTCGACAGGGTCCGACTGGCTACACCTTC.

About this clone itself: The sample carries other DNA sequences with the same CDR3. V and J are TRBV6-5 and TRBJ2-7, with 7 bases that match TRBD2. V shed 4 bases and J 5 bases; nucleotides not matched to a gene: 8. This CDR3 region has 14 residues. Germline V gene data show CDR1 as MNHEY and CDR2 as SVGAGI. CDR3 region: CASSSTGGFHEQYF. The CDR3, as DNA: TGTGCCAGCAGTTCGACCGGGGGGTTCCACGAGCAGTACTTC.

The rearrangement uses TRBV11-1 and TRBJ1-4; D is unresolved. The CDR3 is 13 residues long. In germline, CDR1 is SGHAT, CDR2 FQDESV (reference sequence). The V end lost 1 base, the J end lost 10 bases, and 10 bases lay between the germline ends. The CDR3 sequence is CASSLDIYGKLFF. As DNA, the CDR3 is TGTGCCAGCAGCTTAGATATTTACGGAAAACTGTTTTTT. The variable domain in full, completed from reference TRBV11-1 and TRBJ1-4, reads EAEVAQSPRYKITEKSQAVAFWCDPISGHATLYWYRQILGQGPELLVQFQDESVVDDSQLPKDRFSAERLKGVDSTLKIQPAELGDSAMYLCASSLDIYGKLFFGSGTQLSVL.

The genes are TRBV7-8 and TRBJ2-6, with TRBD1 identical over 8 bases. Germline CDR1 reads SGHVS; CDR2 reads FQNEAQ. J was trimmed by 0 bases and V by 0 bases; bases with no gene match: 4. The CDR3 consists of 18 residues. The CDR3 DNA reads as TGTGCCAGCAGCTTAGCGGGACAGGTCCTCTCTGGGGCCAACGTCCTGACTTTC. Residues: CASSLAGQVLSGANVLTF. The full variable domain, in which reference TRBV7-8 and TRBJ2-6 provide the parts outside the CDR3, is GAGVSQSPRYKVAKRGQDVALRCDPISGHVSLFWYQQALGQGPEFLTYFQNEAQLDKSGLPSDRFFAERPEGSVSTLKIQRTQQEDSAVYLCASSLAGQVLSGANVLTFGAGSRLTVL.

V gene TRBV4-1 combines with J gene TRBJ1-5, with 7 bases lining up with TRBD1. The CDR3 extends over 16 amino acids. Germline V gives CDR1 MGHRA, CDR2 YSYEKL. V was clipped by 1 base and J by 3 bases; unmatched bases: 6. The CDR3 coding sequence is TGCGCCAGCAGCCAAGGGAGACAGGGAAACAATCAGCCCCAGCATTTT. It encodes CASSQGRQGNNQPQHF.

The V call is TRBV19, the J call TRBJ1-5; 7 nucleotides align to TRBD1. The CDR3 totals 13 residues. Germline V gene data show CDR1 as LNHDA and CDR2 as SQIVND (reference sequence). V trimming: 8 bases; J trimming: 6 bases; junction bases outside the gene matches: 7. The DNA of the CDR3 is TGTGCCAGTTCATGGACAGGCACTCAGCCCCAGCATTTT. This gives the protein CASSWTGTQPQHF.

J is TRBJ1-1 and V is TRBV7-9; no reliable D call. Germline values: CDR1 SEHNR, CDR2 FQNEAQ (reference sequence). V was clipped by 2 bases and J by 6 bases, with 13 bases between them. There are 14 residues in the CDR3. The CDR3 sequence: CASSLSAGTAEAFF. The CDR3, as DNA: TGTGCCAGCAGCTTATCGGCGGGAACGGCTGAAGCTTTCTTT.

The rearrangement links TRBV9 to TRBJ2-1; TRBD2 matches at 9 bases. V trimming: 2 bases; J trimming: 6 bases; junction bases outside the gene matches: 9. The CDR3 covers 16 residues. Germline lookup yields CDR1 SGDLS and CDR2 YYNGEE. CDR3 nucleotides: TGTGCCAGCAGCGTCACCATAGCGGGAGACCCCAATGAGCAGTTCTTC. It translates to CASSVTIAGDPNEQFF.

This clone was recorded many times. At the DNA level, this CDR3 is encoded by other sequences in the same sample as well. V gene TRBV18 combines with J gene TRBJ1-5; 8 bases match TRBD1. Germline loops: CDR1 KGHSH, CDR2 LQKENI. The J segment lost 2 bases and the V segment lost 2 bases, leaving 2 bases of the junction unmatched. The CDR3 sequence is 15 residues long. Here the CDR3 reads CASSPDRGGNQPQHF. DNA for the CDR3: TGTGCCAGCTCACCAGACAGGGGAGGCAATCAGCCCCAGCATTTT.